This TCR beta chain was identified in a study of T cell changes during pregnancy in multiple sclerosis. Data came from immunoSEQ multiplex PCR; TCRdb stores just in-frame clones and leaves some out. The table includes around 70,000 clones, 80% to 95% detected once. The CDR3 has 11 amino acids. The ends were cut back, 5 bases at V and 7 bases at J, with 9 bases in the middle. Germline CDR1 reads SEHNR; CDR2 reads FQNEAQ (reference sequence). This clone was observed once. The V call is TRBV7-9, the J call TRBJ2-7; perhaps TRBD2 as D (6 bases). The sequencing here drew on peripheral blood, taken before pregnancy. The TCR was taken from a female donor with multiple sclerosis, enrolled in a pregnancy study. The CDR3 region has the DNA TGTGCCAGCAGCCCGGGGGTGGAGCAGTACTTC. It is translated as CASSPGVEQYF. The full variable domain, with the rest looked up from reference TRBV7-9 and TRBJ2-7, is DTGVSQNPRHKITKRGQNVTFRCDPISEHNRLYWYRQTLGQGPEFLTYFQNEAQLEKSRLLSDRFSAERPKGSFSTLEIQRTEQGDSAMYLCASSPGVEQYFGPGTRLTVT.